Sequencing of this T cell receptor beta chain was carried out in a study of T cell responses to AZD1222 COVID-19 vaccine. Across the whole study: Investigators merged groups given second doses at roughly 4 or roughly 12 weeks. Study observations and caveats: Unmutated variant regions are reportedly the target of nearly half of TCRs that are spike-specific. Seropositive at baseline were only a handful of AZD1222 recipients.

Profiled with immunoSEQ multiplex PCR; TCRdb holds only in-frame clones, not every one. The sample has 100,000 to 150,000 clones, approximately 87% seen once. With regard to this clone: The antigen remains undetermined.

Germline V gives CDR1 SQVTM, CDR2 ANQGSEA. CDR3 size: 15 residues. The V and J ends lost 4 bases and 1 base respectively, with 16 bases between them. The TCR originated in an adult in good health. The sequenced sample was peripheral blood, obtained on day 0 of AZD1222 vaccination. V usage is TRBV29-1 and J usage is TRBJ1-1, with D unclear. Written as DNA, the CDR3 is TGCAGCGTTGTACCTCGCTTTTCGGAGAACACTGAAGCTTTCTTT. It encodes CSVVPRFSENTEAFF.